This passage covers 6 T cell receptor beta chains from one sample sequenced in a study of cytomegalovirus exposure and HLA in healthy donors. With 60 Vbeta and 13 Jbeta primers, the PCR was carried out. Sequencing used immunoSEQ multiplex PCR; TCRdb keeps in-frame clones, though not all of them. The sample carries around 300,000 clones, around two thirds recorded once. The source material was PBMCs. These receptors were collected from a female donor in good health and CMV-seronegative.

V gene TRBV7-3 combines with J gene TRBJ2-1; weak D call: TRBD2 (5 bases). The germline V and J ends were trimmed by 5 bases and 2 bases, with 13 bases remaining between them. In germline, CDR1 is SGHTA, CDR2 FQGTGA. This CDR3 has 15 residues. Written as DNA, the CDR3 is TGTGCCAGCAGCGGGAGCAGCGTCGCCTACAATGAGCAGTTCTTC. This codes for CASSGSSVAYNEQFF.

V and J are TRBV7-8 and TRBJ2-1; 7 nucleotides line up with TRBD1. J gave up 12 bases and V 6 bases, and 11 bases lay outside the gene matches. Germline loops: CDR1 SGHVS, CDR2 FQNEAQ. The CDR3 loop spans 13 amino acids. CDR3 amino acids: CASRKREGARQFF. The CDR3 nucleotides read TGTGCCAGCAGAAAAAGAGAGGGGGCACGGCAGTTCTTC.

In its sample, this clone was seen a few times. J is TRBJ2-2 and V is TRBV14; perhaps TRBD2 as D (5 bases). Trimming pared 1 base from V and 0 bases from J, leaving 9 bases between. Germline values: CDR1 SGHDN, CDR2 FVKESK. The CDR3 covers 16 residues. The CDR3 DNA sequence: TGTGCCAGCAGCCAAGCGGAGCGGTCGAACACCGGGGAGCTGTTTTTT. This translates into CASSQAERSNTGELFF.

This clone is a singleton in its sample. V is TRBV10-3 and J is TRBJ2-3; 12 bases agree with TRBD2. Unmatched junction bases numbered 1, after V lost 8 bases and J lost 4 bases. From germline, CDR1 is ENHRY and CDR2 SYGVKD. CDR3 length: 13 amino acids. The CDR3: CAIRLAGADTQYF. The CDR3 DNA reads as TGTGCCATCCGACTAGCGGGAGCAGATACGCAGTATTTT.

CDR3 protein: CASSFGTNEKLFF. The CDR3 DNA sequence: TGTGCCAGCAGCTTCGGTACTAATGAAAAACTGTTTTTT. The rearrangement links TRBV9 to TRBJ1-4; no clear D gene. The CDR3 is made up of 13 amino acids. Trimming removed 4 bases from V and 2 bases from J, with 6 bases in between. CDR1 and CDR2 from the germline V gene are SGDLS and YYNGEE.

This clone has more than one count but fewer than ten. DNA of the CDR3: TGTGCCAGCAGTCTACTAGCCTACAATGAGCAGTTCTTC. Translated, it gives CASSLLAYNEQFF. The rearrangement joins TRBV27 to TRBJ2-1; D might be TRBD2 (5 bases). CDR3 length equals 13 residues. CDR1 is MNHEY, CDR2 SMNVEV, per germline (reference sequence). V was shortened by 5 bases and J by 2 bases, with 7 bases between the two germline ends.